This passage covers 12 T cell receptor beta chains from one sample sequenced in a study of T cell responses to AZD1222 COVID-19 vaccine. Method: immunoSEQ multiplex PCR; TCRdb's copy keeps in-frame clones and lacks some. Altogether fewer than 90,000 clones are present, over 75% being singletons, with the ten largest covering under 13%. Sample: peripheral blood, taken on day 0 of AZD1222 vaccination. These receptors originate from an adult in good health.

The chain employs TRBV18 and TRBJ2-1; 11 bases match TRBD1. The CDR3 runs to 14 residues. With 3 bases clipped from V and 8 bases from J, the junction kept 3 bases outside the gene matches. Germline V lookup: CDR1 KGHSH, CDR2 LQKENI. CDR3 in amino acids: CASSPVDRGHEQFF. The CDR3 DNA reads as TGTGCCAGCTCACCTGTGGACAGGGGGCATGAGCAGTTCTTC.

The chain couples TRBV7-2 to TRBJ2-1; possibly TRBD2 for D (5 bases). The CDR3 consists of 12 residues. Per the germline V gene, CDR1 is SGHTA and CDR2 is FQGNSA. The V and J ends lost 5 bases and 6 bases respectively, with 8 bases between them. CDR3 region: CASSPDSNEQFF. The CDR3 region has the DNA TGTGCCAGCAGCCCGGACTCCAATGAGCAGTTCTTC.

The V gene is TRBV6-5, the J gene TRBJ1-1; D not certain. With 7 bases removed from V and 6 bases from J, the gap between germline ends came to 15 bases. This CDR3 spans 13 amino acids. Germline V gene data show CDR1 as MNHEY and CDR2 as SVGAGI. DNA for the CDR3: TGTGCCAGCATTCCCCCGGCCAGAGCTGAAGCTTTCTTT. It translates to CASIPPARAEAFF.

A note on this clone: Other DNA variants within this sample encode the same CDR3. CDR3 DNA: TGTGCCAGCAGCTTAGGGACTGGAGGCTACACCTTC. It specifies CASSLGTGGYTF. This rearrangement joins TRBV7-2 to TRBJ1-2; D is unresolved. Between the trimmed V and J ends, which lost 1 base and 8 bases, there was a span of 8 bases. The CDR3 contains 12 residues. Germline-derived CDR1 and CDR2 are SGHTA and FQGNSA.

This sequence joins TRBV3-1 (or the pseudogene TRBV3-2) and TRBJ1-6; D is uncertain. Germline values: CDR1 LGHDT, CDR2 YNNKEL (reference sequence). The CDR3 extends over 16 amino acids. The V gene lost 0 bases and the J gene lost 5 bases, with 11 bases spanning the gap. The DNA of the CDR3 is TGTGCCAGCAGCCAAGATCTTTCGGGAAATAATTCACCCCTCCACTTT. It encodes CASSQDLSGNNSPLHF.

CDR3 DNA sequence: TGTGCCAGCAGTTTGGGGGGCTTACAGGGGGAGAACATTCAGTACTTC. Protein product: CASSLGGLQGENIQYF. The V gene is TRBV28, the J gene TRBJ2-4; 8 bases fit TRBD1. Germline loops: CDR1 MDHEN, CDR2 SYDVKM. V lost 3 bases and J lost 7; bases outside the gene matches: 11. This CDR3 has 16 residues. Full variable domain (missing parts from reference TRBV28 and TRBJ2-4): DVKVTQSSRYLVKRTGEKVFLECVQDMDHENMFWYRQDPGLGLRLIYFSYDVKMKEKGDIPEGYSVSREKKERFSLILESASTNQTSMYLCASSLGGLQGENIQYFGAGTRLSVL.

The CDR3 sequence is CASSPALDLYEQYF. CDR3 bases: TGTGCCAGCAGTCCCGCGTTGGACCTCTACGAGCAGTACTTC. The chain employs TRBV28 and TRBJ2-7; D gene uncertain. Trimming removed 5 bases at V and 3 bases at J, with 14 bases between. Germline V gene sequence: CDR1 MDHEN, CDR2 SYDVKM. This CDR3 has 14 residues. Full variable domain (rest looked up from reference TRBV28 and TRBJ2-7): DVKVTQSSRYLVKRTGEKVFLECVQDMDHENMFWYRQDPGLGLRLIYFSYDVKMKEKGDIPEGYSVSREKKERFSLILESASTNQTSMYLCASSPALDLYEQYFGPGTRLTVT.

The rearrangement uses TRBV10-3 and TRBJ2-3; 12 bases match TRBD2. This CDR3 contains 17 residues. The junction had 7 bases not matched to a gene; V was cut back by 4 bases and J by 2 bases. CDR1 is ENHRY and CDR2 is SYGVKD in the germline V gene. The CDR3 sequence: CAISVRLAGDPTDTQYF. The CDR3 DNA is TGTGCCATCAGTGTCCGACTAGCGGGGGACCCCACAGATACGCAGTATTTT.

The chain links TRBV28 to TRBJ2-5, with a possible D match to TRBD1 (6 bases). CDR1 MDHEN and CDR2 SYDVKM come from the germline V gene. Trimming pared 6 bases from V and 2 bases from J, leaving 10 bases between. The CDR3 is 13 amino acids. Here the CDR3 reads CASRRTAQETQYF. As DNA, the CDR3 is TGTGCCAGCAGGCGGACAGCACAAGAGACCCAGTACTTC.

This clone was recorded only once. The V gene is TRBV11-2, the J gene TRBJ2-1; D is perhaps TRBD1 or TRBD2 (6 bases each). The CDR3 has 18 residues. Trimming shortened V by 6 bases and J by 4 bases, and 25 bases separated the two germline ends. CDR1 is SGHAT, CDR2 FQNNGV, per germline. The CDR3 bases are TGTGCCAGCAGAACAGGCCACGGGGGCCCTCGCCATTACAATGAGCAGTTCTTC. Its protein product is CASRTGHGGPRHYNEQFF.

V is TRBV19 and J is TRBJ1-1; D gene ambiguous. V lost 1 base, J lost 5 bases, and 11 bases lay in between. Germline loops: CDR1 LNHDA, CDR2 SQIVND (reference sequence). The CDR3 has 14 amino acids. Here the CDR3 reads CASSIGTGRTEAFF. DNA of the CDR3: TGTGCCAGTAGTATAGGAACGGGTCGTACTGAAGCTTTCTTT.

V is TRBV5-1 and J is TRBJ2-3; no clear D. The germline V and J ends were trimmed by 3 bases and 5 bases, with 7 bases remaining between them. This CDR3 comprises 12 residues. The germline V gene has CDR1 SGHRS and CDR2 YFSETQ. This chain's CDR3 is CASSSIGDTQYF. The CDR3, as DNA: TGCGCCAGCAGCTCGATTGGAGATACGCAGTATTTT.